Presented here are 27 T cell receptor beta chains from one specimen sequenced in a study of graft-versus-host responses after intestinal transplantation. Sequencing was performed with immunoSEQ multiplex PCR; in TCRdb, only in-frame clones are kept and a portion is missing. The data contain tens of thousands of clones, approximately 90% of them singletons. These TCRs' antigens remain unknown. The sequences come from unstimulated CD4+ T cells sorted from spleen or lymph node cells, collected before transplant. The origin of the receptors is a human donor who was the organ donor for an intestinal transplant.

The chain is built from TRBV6-1 and TRBJ1-5, with D perhaps TRBD1 (5 bases). Germline assignment: CDR1 MNHNS and CDR2 SASEGT. This CDR3 has 11 residues. Trimming removed 5 bases at V and 6 bases at J, with 5 bases between. The CDR3 DNA sequence: TGTGCCAGCAGTCAGGGTCAGCCCCAGCATTTT. This gives the protein CASSQGQPQHF.

The chain couples TRBV5-1 to TRBJ2-7; D gene ambiguous. V dropped 0 bases and J dropped 4 bases, with 8 bases sitting between them. This CDR3 is 13 amino acids long. From germline, CDR1 is SGHRS and CDR2 YFSETQ. The CDR3 spells CASSLAQEYEQYF. Written as DNA, the CDR3 is TGCGCCAGCAGCTTGGCCCAGGAATACGAGCAGTACTTC.

On this clone itself: Because it lacks the conserved phenylalanine or tryptophan at the end, this CDR3 is likely a read error. The chain combines TRBV6-4 with TRBJ1-1; unclear D gene. This CDR3 comprises 14 residues. Germline values: CDR1 MRHNA, CDR2 SNTAGT. Trimming took off 8 bases at V and 0 bases at J, with 13 bases between the two ends. The CDR3 loop is CASAPEALNTEAFS. The DNA of the CDR3 is TGTGCCAGCGCCCCCGAGGCCCTGAACACTGAAGCTTTCTCT.

CDR3 protein: CASSQEGMAGASSGNTIYF. The CDR3 region has the DNA TGCGCCAGCAGCCAAGAGGGAATGGCAGGGGCTTCCTCTGGAAACACCATATATTTT. The V gene is TRBV4-1, the J gene TRBJ1-3, with a possible D match to TRBD1 (6 bases). This CDR3 comprises 19 residues. CDR1 MGHRA and CDR2 YSYEKL come from the germline V gene. Trimming removed 0 bases at V and 0 bases at J, with 18 bases between.

Of note for this clone: Other DNA variants within this sample encode the same CDR3. The V call is TRBV10-3, the J call TRBJ2-2; 10 nucleotides match TRBD2. Germline trimming cut 6 bases from V and 1 base from J; bases unmatched to any gene: 2. This CDR3 contains 15 residues. CDR1 ENHRY and CDR2 SYGVKD come from the germline V gene. CDR3 in DNA: TGTGCCATCAGGCGGACTAGCGGGAACACCGGGGAGCTGTTTTTT. Translated: CAIRRTSGNTGELFF.

This sequence joins TRBV30 and TRBJ1-4; the D is unclear. CDR1 is GTSNPN and CDR2 is SVGIG in the germline V gene (reference sequence). The CDR3 covers 13 residues. V was pared by 2 bases and J by 0 bases, with 4 bases between. In DNA, the CDR3 is TGTGCCTGGAGTCACACAACTAATGAAAAACTGTTTTTT. It encodes CAWSHTTNEKLFF.

This clone appeared a single time. The rearrangement joins TRBV9 to TRBJ2-3, with TRBD2 matching over 9 bases. The trim removed 3 bases at V and 2 bases at J, leaving 1 base unmatched. The germline CDR1 and CDR2 sequences are SGDLS and YYNGEE. The CDR3 totals 14 residues. The CDR3 nucleotides read TGTGCCAGCAGCGAGGGACTAGCCACAGATACGCAGTATTTT. It codes for CASSEGLATDTQYF.

Points on this clone: This CDR3 is also generated by other DNA sequences in the sample. The chain carries TRBV10-1 and TRBJ1-1; D unresolved. Between the trimmed V and J ends, which lost 3 bases and 1 base, there was a span of 9 bases. The CDR3 sequence is 14 residues long. CDR1 is WNHNN, CDR2 SYGVQD, per germline (reference sequence). The CDR3 reads CASSDGQPNTEAFF. Written as DNA, the CDR3 is TGCGCCAGCAGTGATGGGCAGCCGAACACTGAAGCTTTCTTT.

The rearrangement joins TRBV4-1 to TRBJ2-1, with 10 bases identical to TRBD2. V shed 2 bases and J 4 bases; nucleotides not matched to a gene: 8. Germline assignment: CDR1 MGHRA and CDR2 YSYEKL. CDR3 length: 17 amino acids. CDR3 loop: CASSQNPGLAFYNEQFF. The DNA for the CDR3 is TGCGCCAGCAGCCAAAACCCGGGACTAGCGTTTTACAATGAGCAGTTCTTC.

Concerning this clone: Other nucleotide sequences from this sample produce the same CDR3. The chain has TRBV11-2 and TRBJ1-2, with D possibly TRBD1 on 6 matching bases. CDR3 length: 14 amino acids. Germline lookup yields CDR1 SGHAT and CDR2 FQNNGV. V lost 5 bases and J lost 3, with 13 bases in between. CDR3 sequence (DNA): TGTGCCAGCAGCAAGGACAGATCTCACTATGGCTACACCTTC. Its protein is CASSKDRSHYGYTF. The full variable domain, its missing parts supplied by reference TRBV11-2 and TRBJ1-2, is EAGVAQSPRYKIIEKRQSVAFWCNPISGHATLYWYQQILGQGPKLLIQFQNNGVVDDSQLPKDRFSAERLKGVDSTLKIQPAKLEDSAVYLCASSKDRSHYGYTFGSGTRLTVV.

The rearrangement joins TRBV29-1 to TRBJ1-2, with D tentatively TRBD1 (6 bases). CDR3 size: 14 residues. Germline assignment: CDR1 SQVTM and CDR2 ANQGSEA. V was shortened by 0 bases and J by 4 bases, with 12 bases between the two germline ends. CDR3 sequence reads: CSVEETGRLYGYTF. CDR3 in DNA: TGCAGCGTTGAAGAGACAGGACGCCTCTATGGCTACACCTTC.

V is TRBV5-8 and J is TRBJ2-1; 8 bases match TRBD1. V lost 2 bases and J lost 5; bases outside the gene matches: 6. Germline V gives CDR1 SGHTS, CDR2 YDEGEE. This CDR3 has 15 residues. CDR3 loop: CASSFRQGYNNEQFF. The DNA for the CDR3 is TGTGCCAGCAGCTTTCGACAGGGGTATAACAATGAGCAGTTCTTC. The variable domain in full, completed from reference TRBV5-8 and TRBJ2-1, reads EAGVTQSPTHLIKTRGQQATLRCSPISGHTSVYWYQQALGLGLQFLLWYDEGEERNRGNFPPRFSGRQFPNYSSELNVNALELEDSALYLCASSFRQGYNNEQFFGPGTRLTVL.

This rearrangement joins TRBV2 to TRBJ2-1; 11 bases fit TRBD2. The CDR3 spans 19 residues. V shed 4 bases, J shed 6 bases, and the junction held 17 bases outside the gene matches. CDR1 is SNHLY, CDR2 FYNNEI, per germline. DNA of the CDR3: TGTGCCAGCAGTGCACGACTAGCGGGAATTCCTTTCCCTGGCAATGAGCAGTTCTTC. Protein product: CASSARLAGIPFPGNEQFF. The variable domain in full, with the rest retrieved from reference TRBV2 and TRBJ2-1, is EPEVTQTPSHQVTQMGQEVILRCVPISNHLYFYWYRQILGQKVEFLVSFYNNEISEKSEIFDDQFSVERPDGSNFTLKIRSTKLEDSAMYFCASSARLAGIPFPGNEQFFGPGTRLTVL.

The chain has TRBV7-9 and TRBJ2-2, with 15 bases fitting TRBD2. Germline V lookup: CDR1 SEHNR, CDR2 FQNEAQ (reference sequence). Trimming at V came to 5 bases and at J to 5 bases, leaving 6 bases not matched to a gene. The CDR3 totals 17 residues. Here the CDR3 reads CASSPVGTSGRTGELFF. The CDR3 DNA is TGTGCCAGCAGCCCCGTAGGGACTAGCGGGAGGACCGGGGAGCTGTTTTTT.

The chain employs TRBV7-3 and TRBJ2-1; the D is unclear. V lost 4 bases and J 6 bases, leaving 13 bases between the germline ends. Germline V gene lookup returns CDR1 SGHTA and CDR2 FQGTGA. CDR3 length: 14 residues. CDR3 sequence (DNA): TGTGCCAGCAGCTCCACTGCGGCAATCAATGAGCAGTTCTTC. Translation: CASSSTAAINEQFF.

The chain uses TRBV10-3 and TRBJ1-1; weak D call: TRBD1 (6 bases). CDR1 is ENHRY and CDR2 is SYGVKD in the germline V gene. V lost 2 bases and J 4 bases, leaving 17 bases between the germline ends. The CDR3 extends over 16 amino acids. For the CDR3, the DNA is TGTGCCATCAGTGAGACAAGACAGGCCGTGGGCACTGAAGCTTTCTTT. Translation: CAISETRQAVGTEAFF.

The chain has TRBV5-1 and TRBJ2-5; no definite D call. V was trimmed by 6 bases and J by 0 bases, leaving 6 bases between them. CDR3 length: 12 residues. Germline V gene lookup returns CDR1 SGHRS and CDR2 YFSETQ. The DNA for the CDR3 is TGCGCCAGCAACAGAAACCAAGAGACCCAGTACTTC. Translated: CASNRNQETQYF.

A single count supports this clone. The J gene is TRBJ1-3, the V gene TRBV7-8; 7 nucleotides match TRBD1. CDR1 is SGHVS, CDR2 FQNEAQ, per germline. The CDR3 spans 17 residues. The V gene end was trimmed by 5 bases and the J gene end by 2 bases; junction bases not matched to a gene: 12. The DNA for the CDR3 is TGTGCCAGCAGCCCGAGGGCCAGGGGACAGCCTGGAAACACCATATATTTT. Its translation: CASSPRARGQPGNTIYF.

This chain connects TRBV19 to TRBJ2-1; 7 bases align to TRBD1. The CDR3 totals 14 residues. The V gene's germline CDR1 is LNHDA and CDR2 SQIVND (reference sequence). V lost 5 bases to trimming and J lost 7 bases; unmatched junction nucleotides: 8. The DNA of the CDR3 is TGTGCCAGTAGTTCGGACAGGTTTAGAAATGAGCAGTTCTTC. Protein product: CASSSDRFRNEQFF.

A single count supports this clone. V is TRBV5-8 and J is TRBJ1-2, with no clear D. This CDR3 spans 13 amino acids. Trimming removed 0 bases from V and 1 base from J, with 4 bases in between. CDR1 is SGHTS, CDR2 YDEGEE, per germline. DNA of the CDR3: TGTGCCAGCAGCTTGGACTTTAACTATGGCTACACCTTC. Translating gives CASSLDFNYGYTF.

The rearrangement links TRBV6-1 to TRBJ1-6, with a possible D match to TRBD1 (6 bases). This CDR3 is built from 15 residues. Trimming shortened V by 6 bases and J by 6 bases, and 15 bases separated the two germline ends. Germline V CDR1 and CDR2: MNHNS, SASEGT. CDR3 residues: CASSPEGGGNSPLHF. In DNA, the CDR3 is TGTGCCAGCAGCCCGGAGGGAGGGGGTAATTCACCCCTCCACTTT.

The chain is built from TRBV9 and TRBJ1-1; D ambiguous. Germline V gives CDR1 SGDLS, CDR2 YYNGEE. V lost 0 bases to trimming and J lost 2 bases, with 11 bases between them. The CDR3 covers 15 residues. This CDR3 is CASSVVGSRNTEAFF. The CDR3 DNA is TGTGCCAGCAGCGTAGTTGGTAGTCGCAACACTGAAGCTTTCTTT.

This chain links TRBV6-5 with TRBJ2-1; TRBD1 might be the D (6 bases). The ends were cut back, 7 bases at V and 5 bases at J, with 12 bases in the middle. The germline V gene encodes CDR1 MNHEY and CDR2 SVGAGI. The CDR3 is made up of 13 amino acids. CDR3 loop: CASIGTSNNEQFF. The CDR3 nucleotides are TGTGCCAGCATAGGGACATCGAACAATGAGCAGTTCTTC.

This rearrangement joins TRBV5-1 to TRBJ1-2; 7 bases match TRBD1. The CDR3 is 13 amino acids. CDR1 and CDR2 (germline): SGHRS, YFSETQ. V trimming: 4 bases; J trimming: 4 bases; junction bases outside the gene matches: 4. The chain's CDR3 is CASSLDRFYGYTF. The CDR3 DNA is TGCGCCAGCAGCCTGGACAGGTTCTATGGCTACACCTTC.

The chain is built from TRBV19 and TRBJ2-1; TRBD2 aligns across 7 bases. The CDR3 sequence is 13 residues long. Per germline, CDR1 LNHDA and CDR2 SQIVND (reference sequence). V gave up 1 base and J gave up 12 bases; unmatched junction bases: 6. The CDR3 sequence is CASSIGEGVRQFF. CDR3 nucleotide sequence: TGTGCCAGTAGTATAGGGGAGGGTGTAAGGCAGTTCTTC. The full variable domain, in which reference TRBV19 and TRBJ2-1 provide the parts outside the CDR3, is DGGITQSPKYLFRKEGQNVTLSCEQNLNHDAMYWYRQDPGQGLRLIYYSQIVNDFQKGDIAEGYSVSREKKESFPLTVTSAQKNPTAFYLCASSIGEGVRQFFGPGTRLTVL.

This chain uses TRBV28 with TRBJ2-5, with D possibly being TRBD1 (6 bases). Per germline, CDR1 MDHEN and CDR2 SYDVKM. Trimming removed 9 bases at V and 4 bases at J, with 15 bases between. The CDR3 has 13 amino acids. CDR3 sequence: CASSGTMGETQYF. CDR3 coding DNA: TGTGCCAGTTCCGGGACAATGGGAGAGACCCAGTACTTC.

The chain combines TRBV18 with TRBJ2-7; TRBD2 matches 14 bases. The germline V gene encodes CDR1 KGHSH and CDR2 LQKENI. This CDR3 comprises 17 residues. V trimming: 0 bases; J trimming: 5 bases; junction bases outside the gene matches: 6. CDR3 region: CASSPPMRTSGRNEQYF. CDR3 coding DNA: TGTGCCAGCTCACCACCGATGAGGACTAGCGGGAGGAACGAGCAGTACTTC.